What follows are 11 T cell receptor beta chains derived from one specimen sequenced in a study of Ad26.COV2.S vaccination and SARS-CoV-2 variants. Treatment given: approximately 18 received Ad26.COV2.S at low or high dose, single or two shots; a few received placebo; per-sample allocation not given. Sampling was done on day 63 after the first vaccine or placebo injection. Sequencing was performed with immunoSEQ multiplex PCR; in TCRdb, only in-frame clones are kept and a portion is missing. The data show over 450,000 clones, with 89% seen just once and about 1.5% held by the top ten. The sample in question was peripheral blood, obtained in a trial of Ad26.COV2.S vaccine versus placebo. The source of these receptors is a person between 18 and 65 years old who received the Ad26.COV2.S COVID-19 vaccine or a placebo.

The CDR3 DNA sequence: TGTGCCACCCTCTTAGCCAGGAGGACAGGGAGAAAGTACACTGAAGCTTTCTTT. Residues: CATLLARRTGRKYTEAFF. V and J are TRBV4-2 and TRBJ1-1; TRBD1 matches at 8 bases. Germline V gives CDR1 LGHNA, CDR2 YNFKEQ. This CDR3 region has 18 residues. With V trimmed by 10 bases and J by 3 bases, 22 bases remained unmatched.

As for this clone: This specimen includes other DNA sequences encoding the same CDR3. V gene TRBV24-1 combines with J gene TRBJ2-1; D gene uncertain. Germline-derived CDR1 and CDR2 are KGHDR and SFDVKD. CDR3 size: 11 residues. V gave up 0 bases and J gave up 7 bases, with 0 bases separating them. For the CDR3, the DNA is TGTGCCACCAGTGATTTGAATGAGCAGTTCTTC. Its translation: CATSDLNEQFF.

The chain joins TRBV10-3 to TRBJ1-5; D is uncertain. Trimming stripped 2 bases from V and 2 bases from J, with 10 bases between. Germline CDR1 and CDR2: ENHRY and SYGVKD. The CDR3 has 15 amino acids. The CDR3 sequence: CAISETLDGNQPQHF. CDR3 coding DNA: TGTGCCATCAGTGAGACCCTGGATGGCAATCAGCCCCAGCATTTT.

The chain carries TRBV2 and TRBJ2-7; D might be TRBD2 (6 bases). Germline V gene sequence: CDR1 SNHLY, CDR2 FYNNEI. V was pared by 7 bases and J by 0 bases, with 13 bases between. The CDR3 contains 14 residues. Here the CDR3 reads CASNFQTSSYEQYF. In DNA form, the CDR3 reads TGTGCCAGCAATTTTCAGACTAGCTCCTACGAGCAGTACTTC.

The V and J genes are TRBV7-9 and TRBJ1-4; D is perhaps TRBD1 (5 bases). CDR1 and CDR2 (germline): SEHNR, FQNEAQ (reference sequence). The CDR3 covers 14 residues. V was clipped by 5 bases and J by 5 bases, with 12 bases between them. The CDR3: CASSALDRNEKLFF. CDR3 DNA sequence: TGTGCCAGCAGCGCCCTAGACAGAAATGAAAAACTGTTTTTT.

The genes are TRBV5-1 and TRBJ2-2, with D perhaps given as TRBD1 or TRBD2 (5 bases each). Trimming cost V 2 bases and J 4 bases, with 12 bases left between them. Germline V gives CDR1 SGHRS, CDR2 YFSETQ. The CDR3 has 15 residues. The CDR3: CASSLNAGATGELFF. CDR3 in DNA: TGCGCCAGCAGCTTAAACGCCGGGGCCACCGGGGAGCTGTTTTTT.

The chain carries TRBV11-3 and TRBJ1-2; D possibly corresponds to TRBD1 (5 bases). This CDR3 region has 14 residues. Trimming pared 5 bases from V and 3 bases from J, leaving 13 bases between. Germline V gene data show CDR1 as SGHNT and CDR2 as YENEEA. Written as DNA, the CDR3 is TGTGCCAGCAGCCCCGTGGACACCTACTATGGCTACACCTTC. Translated: CASSPVDTYYGYTF.

This chain joins TRBV5-1 and TRBJ1-1, with 9 bases matching TRBD1. Unmatched junction bases numbered 4, after V lost 3 bases and J lost 4 bases. The CDR3 has 14 amino acids. Germline V CDR1 and CDR2: SGHRS, YFSETQ. CDR3 region: CASSSSTGGTEAFF. The CDR3 region has the DNA TGCGCCAGCAGCTCATCGACAGGGGGCACTGAAGCTTTCTTT.

The CDR3 DNA is TGTGCCAGCAGTTACTCCGACGGCACCCGAGCTTTCTTT. This encodes CASSYSDGTRAFF. The chain uses TRBV6-6 and TRBJ1-1; no definite D call. In germline, CDR1 is MNHNY, CDR2 SVGAGI (reference sequence). The CDR3 is 13 residues long. V was clipped by 0 bases and J by 10 bases, with 12 bases between them.

In nucleotides, the CDR3 is TGTGCCAGCAGTTTATGGTCTAGCTCTGAGCAGTTCTTC. Translating it yields CASSLWSSSEQFF. V usage is TRBV28 and J usage is TRBJ2-1; tentative D call: TRBD2 (5 bases). This CDR3 spans 13 amino acids. V was cut by 0 bases and J by 9 bases, with 9 bases left in between. Germline assignment: CDR1 MDHEN and CDR2 SYDVKM.

The chain employs TRBV2 and TRBJ1-6; D remains unclear. In germline, CDR1 is SNHLY, CDR2 FYNNEI. The CDR3 length is 14 residues. Trimming stripped 5 bases from V and 10 bases from J, with 15 bases between. This CDR3 reads CASSRRGKESPLHF. The CDR3 coding sequence is TGTGCCAGCAGTCGTAGAGGGAAGGAATCACCCCTCCACTTT.